Shown below are 15 T cell receptor beta chains from a single sample sequenced in a study of post-analysis software for immune sequencing data. For these TCRs, the target antigens are not known. Study-wide findings and caveats: In patients, five TRBV segments were more frequent than in controls, with TRBV5-6, TRBV5-1 and TRBV20-1 among them.

Unique molecular identifiers tagged the TCR beta cDNA libraries. TCRdb ran MiXCR on the PCR reads and lists one entry per CDR3 protein. Of roughly 580,000 distinct CDR3 sequences listed, about 40% are singletons. The sequenced sample consisted of blood. The receptors were gathered from a girl between 5 and 17 years old with multiple sclerosis.

The V and J genes are TRBV29-1 and TRBJ2-1; 7 nucleotides match TRBD2. The J call is uncertain, as TRBJ2-7 better fits the DNA end. This CDR3 comprises 15 residues. The germline V gene encodes CDR1 SQVTM and CDR2 ANQGSEA. CDR3 residues: CSVGLRLAVYNEQYF. CDR3 in DNA: TGCAGCGTTGGACTGAGGCTAGCGGTCTACAATGAGCAGTACTTC.

The V call is TRBV7-8, the J call TRBJ2-1; a possible D gene is TRBD1 (6 bases). The CDR3 sequence is 16 residues long. The V end was cut by 1 base, the J end by 7 bases, with 17 bases between. Germline V gene data show CDR1 as SGHVS and CDR2 as FQNEAQ. The CDR3 DNA reads TGTGCCAGCAGCTTAGGTCTGGGGGCATTTCTAAATGAGCAGTTCTTC. Amino acids: CASSLGLGAFLNEQFF.

The genes are TRBV2 and TRBJ1-1; a possible D gene is TRBD1 (5 bases). The CDR3 runs to 15 residues. The germline V gene encodes CDR1 SNHLY and CDR2 FYNNEI. Trimming took 6 bases from V and 4 from J, leaving 18 bases between them. The DNA of the CDR3 is TGTGCCAGCAGACTAAGAGACAGCTTGAGCACTGAAGCTTTCTTT. Protein: CASRLRDSLSTEAFF.

The rearrangement links TRBV28 to TRBJ1-5; no clear D gene. Trimming took off 3 bases at V and 9 bases at J, with 9 bases between the two ends. Germline CDR1 and CDR2: MDHEN and SYDVKM. CDR3 length: 12 amino acids. The CDR3 coding sequence is TGTGCCAGCAGTTTGCCCGCAGGGCCCCAGCATTTT. Its translation: CASSLPAGPQHF.

This clonotype was counted between two and nine times. The chain couples TRBV4-2 to TRBJ2-7; D gene ambiguous. The germline V and J ends were trimmed by 4 bases and 1 base, with 11 bases remaining between them. Per germline, CDR1 LGHNA and CDR2 YNFKEQ. The CDR3 runs 14 residues. Here the CDR3 reads CASSPKMASYEQYF. The CDR3 DNA sequence: TGTGCCAGCAGCCCGAAAATGGCGTCCTACGAGCAGTACTTC.

This clonotype was seen only once. This sequence joins TRBV12-3 or TRBV12-4 and TRBJ2-5, with TRBD2 matching 11 bases. V shed 6 bases, J shed 5 bases, and the junction held 8 bases outside the gene matches. This CDR3 has 15 residues. CDR3 residues: CASSFSGRAGETQYF. The CDR3 DNA reads TGTGCCAGCAGCTTTAGCGGGAGGGCCGGGGAGACCCAGTACTTC.

This sequence joins TRBV20-1 and TRBJ2-7; 14 positions match TRBD2. Germline-derived CDR1 and CDR2 are DFQATT and SNEGSKA (reference sequence). V was pared by 5 bases and J by 3 bases, with 9 bases of the junction left unmatched. The CDR3 spans 16 residues. CDR3 sequence: CSAAGTSGGTVYEQYF. The CDR3 DNA follows: TGCAGTGCTGCCGGGACTAGCGGGGGCACTGTCTACGAGCAGTACTTC.

This clonotype was counted between two and nine times. The rearrangement links TRBV5-5 to TRBJ1-2; a weak D match, TRBD1 (5 bases). Trimming removed 5 bases from V and 4 bases from J, with 18 bases in between. The CDR3 is made up of 15 amino acids. Germline lookup yields CDR1 SGHKS and CDR2 YYEKEE (reference sequence). As DNA, the CDR3 is TGTGCCAGCAGTTACCCAGGGTCTAGGGTCTATGGCTACACCTTC. Translating gives CASSYPGSRVYGYTF.

In DNA, the CDR3 is TGTGCCAGCAGTTACTCGATTCCTCAGGACCCTGGGGGATACACAGATACGCAGTATTTT. As protein: CASSYSIPQDPGGYTDTQYF. V and J are TRBV6-5 and TRBJ2-3; D tentatively fits TRBD1 or TRBD2 (5 bases each). Germline loops: CDR1 MNHEY, CDR2 SVGAGI. With 0 bases removed from V and 2 bases from J, the gap between germline ends came to 24 bases. The CDR3 is 20 residues long.

In its sample, this clonotype was seen a few times. V and J are TRBV5-1 and TRBJ1-6; 10 positions agree with TRBD1. Germline values: CDR1 SGHRS, CDR2 YFSETQ. V trimming: 3 bases; J trimming: 7 bases; junction bases outside the gene matches: 7. The CDR3 sequence is 16 residues long. The CDR3 DNA sequence: TGCGCCAGCAGCTCGGGACAGGGGATTCGGAATTCACCCCTCCACTTT. It codes for CASSSGQGIRNSPLHF.

The chain has TRBV20-1 and TRBJ1-2, with 9 bases fitting TRBD1. The CDR3 is 13 residues long. Trimming cost V 0 bases and J 7 bases; bases outside gene matches: 3. Germline CDR1 reads DFQATT; CDR2 reads SNEGSKA (reference sequence). In DNA form, the CDR3 reads TGCAGTGCTAGAGACGGGACAGGGAGTGGCTACACCTTC. This gives the protein CSARDGTGSGYTF.

The genes are TRBV6-1 and TRBJ1-2; tentatively, D is TRBD1 (6 bases). Per germline, CDR1 MNHNS and CDR2 SASEGT. Trimming took 5 bases from V and 0 from J, leaving 13 bases between them. The CDR3 length is 15 residues. Written as DNA, the CDR3 is TGTGCCAGCAGTATCCGGGGGCTAGCTAACTATGGCTACACCTTC. Translation: CASSIRGLANYGYTF.

This clonotype was seen only a few times. Just one base apart from a much larger clone, this may be a read error. V usage is TRBV5-6 and J usage is TRBJ2-7; D remains ambiguous. V shed 5 bases and J shed 3 bases, with 6 bases lying between them. CDR3 length: 11 residues. CDR1 is SGHDT, CDR2 YYEEEE, per germline. The chain's CDR3 is CASSFHYEQYF. The CDR3 DNA follows: TGTGCCAGCAGTTTCCACTACGAGCAGTACTTC.

V is TRBV4-1 and J is TRBJ2-1, with D hard to call. V was clipped by 4 bases and J by 8 bases, with 12 bases between them. Per germline, CDR1 MGHRA and CDR2 YSYEKL. The CDR3 has 13 amino acids. CDR3 region: CASSRKAADEQFF. CDR3 DNA: TGCGCCAGCAGCCGTAAAGCAGCAGATGAGCAGTTCTTC.

The rearrangement joins TRBV4-1 to TRBJ2-1; D gene uncertain. The J call may not be correct, given that the DNA end is closer to TRBJ2-7. This CDR3 contains 13 residues. In germline, CDR1 is MGHRA, CDR2 YSYEKL. The CDR3 nucleotides are TGCGCCAGCAGCCACCCGGCTGGGCACGAGCAGTACTTC. Protein sequence: CASSHPAGHEQYF.